This T cell receptor beta chain was recorded in a study of blood T cell repertoires in COVID-19. Looking at the study overall: Acute and convalescent COVID-19 samples came from the United States, Italy and Spain. T cells, B-cell-depleted T cells, or PBMCs supplied cDNA or gDNA.

Sequencing used immunoSEQ multiplex PCR; TCRdb keeps in-frame clones, though not all of them. The sample lists a few hundred thousand clones, more than 70% occurring once. This clone showed up just once. CDR3 size: 15 residues. Germline-derived CDR1 and CDR2 are SGDLS and YYNGEE. The V and J ends lost 4 bases and 1 base respectively, with 15 bases between them. Sequencing was performed on peripheral blood. The chain links TRBV9 to TRBJ2-7; tentative D call: TRBD1 (6 bases). The receptor was derived from a woman aged 45-59 years who had recovered from COVID-19. The CDR3 sequence: CASSPLYGTSYEQYF. CDR3 DNA sequence: TGTGCCAGCAGCCCACTCTACGGGACATCCTACGAGCAGTACTTC.